One sample yielded the 10 T cell receptor beta chains listed below, sequenced in a study of T cells expressing NK-cell markers. TCRdb reanalyzed the 5' RACE reads and collapses them to one entry per CDR3 protein, without DNA. The sample's table shows about 260,000 distinct CDR3 sequences. The sequencing sample was made of blood T cells: a sorted CD56 or NKG2C T cell subset, CD4+ or CD8+ T cells, or bulk PBMC T cells (not recorded which). These receptors came from a woman between 18 and 70 years old in good health.

The chain has TRBV14 and TRBJ2-1; TCRdb gives TRBD2 as the D gene, but with no DNA this cannot be confirmed. The germline V gene has CDR1 SGHDN and CDR2 FVKESK. This CDR3 region has 13 residues. CDR3 sequence reads: CASSPAGVYEQFF.

The rearrangement joins TRBV7-3 to TRBJ2-1; TCRdb outputs TRBD2, but without DNA this stays unchecked. The CDR3 is made up of 15 amino acids. Germline CDR1 SGHTA, CDR2 FQGTGA. The CDR3 spells CASSSVAGAYNEQFF.

This CDR3 reads CAWDRRGASEKLFF. V gene TRBV30 combines with J gene TRBJ1-4; TCRdb reports TRBD1, a call that lacks DNA to check it against. Per the germline V gene, CDR1 is GTSNPN and CDR2 is SVGIG (reference sequence). There are 14 residues in the CDR3.

This chain joins TRBV5-5 and TRBJ1-6. The CDR3 spans 13 residues. Germline CDR1 SGHKS, CDR2 YYEKEE (reference sequence). Here the CDR3 reads CASSLGFASALHF.

The rearrangement links TRBV7-8 to TRBJ2-3; the D call from TCRdb, TRBD1, cannot be confirmed without DNA. CDR1 and CDR2 (germline): SGHVS, FQNEAQ. CDR3 length: 16 residues. The chain's CDR3 is CASSLGRDRGVGTQYF.

V usage is TRBV7-2 and J usage is TRBJ2-7. The CDR3 is 13 residues long. Germline V lookup: CDR1 SGHTA, CDR2 FQGNSA. The CDR3 sequence is CASSKPQTYEQYF.

The rearrangement joins TRBV11-2 to TRBJ1-2; lacking DNA, the TRBD1 call made by TCRdb goes unchecked. This CDR3 has 13 amino acids. Germline CDR1 reads SGHAT; CDR2 reads FQNNGV. The CDR3 spells CASSKDSIGGYTF.

The rearrangement uses TRBV5-6 and TRBJ1-1. The CDR3 extends over 15 amino acids. Germline CDR1 reads SGHDT; CDR2 reads YYEEEE. The CDR3 region is CASSLMGRLNTEAFF.

J is TRBJ2-1 and V is TRBV5-1; TCRdb's D call of TRBD2 is untestable without DNA. Germline CDR1 SGHRS, CDR2 YFSETQ. CDR3 length: 15 residues. The CDR3 loop is CASSLGASGSNEQFF.

Here the CDR3 reads CASSWGGKAFF. The rearrangement uses TRBV6-5 and TRBJ1-1. Germline CDR1 MNHEY, CDR2 SVGAGI. This CDR3 comprises 11 residues.